This T cell receptor beta chain derives from a study of T cells in Graves' hyperthyroidism and ophthalmopathy. Findings of the study overall: The blood repertoire included most of the expanded thyroid clonotypes above 0.001. The model foresaw ophthalmopathy a median roughly 6.3 months prior to onset.

This clonotype was observed a few times. The antigen is undetermined. Amplified TCR beta CDR3 regions came from RNA transcripts. Initially, a first-round RT-PCR of the TCR CDR3 employed the HTBI primer set. TCRdb independently ran MiXCR on the multiplex PCR reads; one entry per CDR3 protein. The sample contains 750,000 to 950,000 distinct CDR3 sequences, 38% of which appear only once. Extraction of PBMCs used 8 to 10 ml of fresh peripheral blood. The CDR3 runs to 14 residues. CDR1 and CDR2 (germline): SQVTM, ANQGSEA. Deletions cut 7 bases from V and 6 bases from J, with 21 bases between. This clonotype was sampled from a man aged 18 to 35 with Graves' hyperthyroidism. Sequencing used blood. The chain is built from TRBV29-1 and TRBJ1-2; D may be TRBD1 (5 bases). The chain's CDR3 is CSAGGTPPGDGYTF. CDR3 DNA: TGCAGCGCCGGGGGGACTCCCCCGGGGGATGGCTACACCTTC.